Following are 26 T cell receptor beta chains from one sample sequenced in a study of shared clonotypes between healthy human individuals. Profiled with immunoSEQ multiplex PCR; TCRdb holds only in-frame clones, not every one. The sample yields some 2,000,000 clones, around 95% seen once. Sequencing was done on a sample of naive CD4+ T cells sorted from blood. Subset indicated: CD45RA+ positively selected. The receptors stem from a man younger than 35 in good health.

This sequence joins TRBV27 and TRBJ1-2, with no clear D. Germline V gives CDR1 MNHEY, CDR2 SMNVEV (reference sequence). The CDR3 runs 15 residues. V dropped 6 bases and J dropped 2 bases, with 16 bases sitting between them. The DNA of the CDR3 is TGTGCCAGCAGCCCAATAGGTACCAGAAACTATGGCTACACCTTC. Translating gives CASSPIGTRNYGYTF.

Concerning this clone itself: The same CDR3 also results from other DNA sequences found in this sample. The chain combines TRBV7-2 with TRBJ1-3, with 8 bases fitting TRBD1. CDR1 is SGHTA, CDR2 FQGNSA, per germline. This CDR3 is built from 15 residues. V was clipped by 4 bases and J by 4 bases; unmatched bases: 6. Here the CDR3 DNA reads TGTGCCAGCAGCTCAGGACAGGGATCCGGAAACACCATATATTTT. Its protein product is CASSSGQGSGNTIYF.

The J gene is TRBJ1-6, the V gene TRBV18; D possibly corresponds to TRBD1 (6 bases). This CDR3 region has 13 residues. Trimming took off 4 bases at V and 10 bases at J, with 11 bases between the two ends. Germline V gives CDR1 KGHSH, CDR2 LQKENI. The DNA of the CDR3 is TGTGCCAGCTCACTCAACAGGGACTCACCCCTCCACTTT. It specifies CASSLNRDSPLHF.

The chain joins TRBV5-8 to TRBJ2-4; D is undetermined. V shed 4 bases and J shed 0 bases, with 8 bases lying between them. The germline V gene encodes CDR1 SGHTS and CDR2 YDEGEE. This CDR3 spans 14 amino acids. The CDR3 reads CASSRTVAKNIQYF. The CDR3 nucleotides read TGTGCCAGCAGCAGAACAGTAGCCAAAAACATTCAGTACTTC.

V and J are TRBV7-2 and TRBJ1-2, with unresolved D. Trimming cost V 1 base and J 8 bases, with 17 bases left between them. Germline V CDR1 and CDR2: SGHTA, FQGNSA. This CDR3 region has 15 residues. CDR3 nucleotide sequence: TGTGCCAGCAGCTTAGAGGCTTCACAGAACCTGGGCTACACCTTC. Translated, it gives CASSLEASQNLGYTF.

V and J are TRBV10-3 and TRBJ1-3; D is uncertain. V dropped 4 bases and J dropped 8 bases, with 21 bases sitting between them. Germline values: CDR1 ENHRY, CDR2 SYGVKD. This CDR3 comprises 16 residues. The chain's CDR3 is CAISGPGKGRRDTIYF. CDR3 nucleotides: TGTGCCATCAGTGGCCCGGGAAAAGGACGGAGGGACACCATATATTTT.

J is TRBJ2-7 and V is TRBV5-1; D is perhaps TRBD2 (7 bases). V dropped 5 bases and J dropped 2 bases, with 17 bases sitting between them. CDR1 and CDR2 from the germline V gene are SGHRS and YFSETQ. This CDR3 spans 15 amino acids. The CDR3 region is CASSTGARGPYEQYF. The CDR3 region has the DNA TGCGCCAGCAGTACGGGGGCGCGGGGGCCCTACGAGCAGTACTTC.

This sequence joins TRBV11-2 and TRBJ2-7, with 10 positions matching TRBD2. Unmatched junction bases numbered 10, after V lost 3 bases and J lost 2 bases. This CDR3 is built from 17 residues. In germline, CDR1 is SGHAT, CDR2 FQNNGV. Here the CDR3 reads CASSFDQREGLPYEQYF. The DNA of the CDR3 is TGTGCCAGCAGCTTCGATCAGCGGGAGGGCCTTCCCTACGAGCAGTACTTC.

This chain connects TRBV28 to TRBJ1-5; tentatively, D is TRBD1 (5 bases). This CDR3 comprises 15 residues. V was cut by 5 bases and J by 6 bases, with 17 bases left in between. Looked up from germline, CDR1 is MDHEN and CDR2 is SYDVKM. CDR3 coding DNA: TGTGCCAGCAGTGGGACGGGGAAGGGTCGTCAGCCCCAGCATTTT. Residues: CASSGTGKGRQPQHF. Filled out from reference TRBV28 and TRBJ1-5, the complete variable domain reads DVKVTQSSRYLVKRTGEKVFLECVQDMDHENMFWYRQDPGLGLRLIYFSYDVKMKEKGDIPEGYSVSREKKERFSLILESASTNQTSMYLCASSGTGKGRQPQHFGDGTRLSIL.

CDR3 sequence reads: CASSLGTGGSNYGYTF. CDR3 DNA sequence: TGTGCCAGCAGCTTGGGGACAGGGGGCTCTAACTATGGCTACACCTTC. This sequence joins TRBV5-6 and TRBJ1-2; 11 nucleotides match TRBD1. This CDR3 has 16 residues. Germline values: CDR1 SGHDT, CDR2 YYEEEE. The trim removed 0 bases at V and 0 bases at J, leaving 1 base unmatched.

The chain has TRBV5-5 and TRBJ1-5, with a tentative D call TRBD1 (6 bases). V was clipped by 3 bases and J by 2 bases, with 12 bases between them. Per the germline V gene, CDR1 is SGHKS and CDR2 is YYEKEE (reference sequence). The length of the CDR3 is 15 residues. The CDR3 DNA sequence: TGTGCCAGCAGCTCTACAGGGCTTGGCAATCAGCCCCAGCATTTT. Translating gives CASSSTGLGNQPQHF.

The CDR3 bases are TGTGCCAGCAGCTTTGGGAGTTTCTCCTACGAGCAGTACTTC. Translating gives CASSFGSFSYEQYF. The chain carries TRBV5-4 and TRBJ2-7; a weak D match, TRBD2 (5 bases). This CDR3 comprises 14 residues. Germline CDR1 is SGHNT and CDR2 is YYREEE (reference sequence). V was clipped by 2 bases and J by 0 bases, with 9 bases between them. The full variable domain, completed using reference TRBV5-4 and TRBJ2-7, is ETGVTQSPTHLIKTRGQQVTLRCSSQSGHNTVSWYQQALGQGPQFIFQYYREEENGRGNFPPRFSGLQFPNYSSELNVNALELDDSALYLCASSFGSFSYEQYFGPGTRLTVT.

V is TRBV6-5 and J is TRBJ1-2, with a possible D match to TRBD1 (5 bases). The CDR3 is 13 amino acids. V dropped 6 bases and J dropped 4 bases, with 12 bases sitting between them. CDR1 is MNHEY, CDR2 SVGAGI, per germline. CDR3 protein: CASRIAGSYGYTF. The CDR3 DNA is TGTGCCAGCAGGATAGCAGGGAGCTATGGCTACACCTTC.

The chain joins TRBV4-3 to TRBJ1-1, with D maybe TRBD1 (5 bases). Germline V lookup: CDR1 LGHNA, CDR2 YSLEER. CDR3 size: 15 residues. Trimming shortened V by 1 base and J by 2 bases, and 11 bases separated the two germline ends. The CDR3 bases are TGCGCCAGCAGCCAAGTAGGGGTAGGTAACACTGAAGCTTTCTTT. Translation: CASSQVGVGNTEAFF.

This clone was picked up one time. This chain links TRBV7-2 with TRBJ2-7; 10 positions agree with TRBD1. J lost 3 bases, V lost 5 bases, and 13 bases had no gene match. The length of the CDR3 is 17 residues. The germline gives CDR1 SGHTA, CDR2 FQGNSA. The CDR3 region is CASSLGTGVGAGYEQYF. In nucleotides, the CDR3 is TGTGCCAGCAGCCTAGGGACAGGGGTTGGTGCTGGCTACGAGCAGTACTTC. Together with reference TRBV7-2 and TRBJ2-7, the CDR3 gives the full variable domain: GAGVSQSPSNKVTEKGKDVELRCDPISGHTALYWYRQSLGQGLEFLIYFQGNSAPDKSGLPSDRFSAERTGGSVSTLTIQRTQQEDSAVYLCASSLGTGVGAGYEQYFGPGTRLTVT.

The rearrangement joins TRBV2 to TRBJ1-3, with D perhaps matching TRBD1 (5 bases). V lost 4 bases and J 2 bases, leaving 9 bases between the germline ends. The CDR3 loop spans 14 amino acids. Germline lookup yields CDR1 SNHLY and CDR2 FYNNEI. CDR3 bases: TGTGCCAGCAGTGCCGGGACGGCTGGAAACACCATATATTTT. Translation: CASSAGTAGNTIYF.

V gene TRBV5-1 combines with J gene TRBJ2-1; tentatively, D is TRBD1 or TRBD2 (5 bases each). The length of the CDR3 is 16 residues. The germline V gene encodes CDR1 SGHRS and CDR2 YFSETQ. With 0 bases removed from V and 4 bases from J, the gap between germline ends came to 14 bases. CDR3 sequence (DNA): TGCGCCAGCAGCTTGGCTAGCAGGACATCATACAATGAGCAGTTCTTC. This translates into CASSLASRTSYNEQFF.

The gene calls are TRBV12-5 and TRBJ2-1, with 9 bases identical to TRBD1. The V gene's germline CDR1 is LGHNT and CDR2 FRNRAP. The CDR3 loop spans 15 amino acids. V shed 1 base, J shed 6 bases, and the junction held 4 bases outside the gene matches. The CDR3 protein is CASGLGDREANEQFF. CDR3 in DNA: TGTGCTAGTGGTTTGGGGGACAGGGAGGCCAATGAGCAGTTCTTC.

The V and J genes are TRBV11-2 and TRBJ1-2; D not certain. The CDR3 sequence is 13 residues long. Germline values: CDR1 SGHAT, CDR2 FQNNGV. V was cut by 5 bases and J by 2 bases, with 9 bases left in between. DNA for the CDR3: TGTGCCAGCAGCCACGTCAGCAACTATGGCTACACCTTC. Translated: CASSHVSNYGYTF.

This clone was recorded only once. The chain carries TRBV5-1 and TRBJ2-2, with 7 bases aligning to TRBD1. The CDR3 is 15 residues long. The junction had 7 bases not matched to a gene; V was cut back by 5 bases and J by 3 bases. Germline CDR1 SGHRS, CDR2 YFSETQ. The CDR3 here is CASSSAGTDTGELFF. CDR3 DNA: TGCGCCAGCAGTTCCGCCGGGACAGACACCGGGGAGCTGTTTTTT.

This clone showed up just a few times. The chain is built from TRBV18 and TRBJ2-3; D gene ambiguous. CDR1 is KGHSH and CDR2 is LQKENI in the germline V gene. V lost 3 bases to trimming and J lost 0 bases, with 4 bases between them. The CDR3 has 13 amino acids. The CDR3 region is CASSPDSTDTQYF. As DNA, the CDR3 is TGTGCCAGCTCACCGGACAGCACAGATACGCAGTATTTT.

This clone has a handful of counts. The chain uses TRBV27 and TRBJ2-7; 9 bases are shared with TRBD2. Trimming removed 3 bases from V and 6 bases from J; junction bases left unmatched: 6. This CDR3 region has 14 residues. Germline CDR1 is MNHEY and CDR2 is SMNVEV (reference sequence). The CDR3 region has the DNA TGTGCCAGCAGTTTTATTAGCGGGAGTCGCGAGCAGTACTTC. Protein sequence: CASSFISGSREQYF.

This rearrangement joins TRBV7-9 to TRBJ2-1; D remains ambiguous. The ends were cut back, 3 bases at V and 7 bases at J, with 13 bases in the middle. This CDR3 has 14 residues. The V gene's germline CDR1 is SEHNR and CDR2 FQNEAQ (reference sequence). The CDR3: CASSFWQDTNEQFF. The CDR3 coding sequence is TGTGCCAGCAGCTTCTGGCAGGATACGAATGAGCAGTTCTTC.

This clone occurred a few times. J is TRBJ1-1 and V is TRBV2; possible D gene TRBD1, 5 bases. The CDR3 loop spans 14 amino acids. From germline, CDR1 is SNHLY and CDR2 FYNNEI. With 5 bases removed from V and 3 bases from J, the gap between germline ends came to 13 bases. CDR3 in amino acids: CASSTQGKDTEAFF. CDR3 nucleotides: TGTGCCAGCAGTACCCAGGGAAAGGACACTGAAGCTTTCTTT.

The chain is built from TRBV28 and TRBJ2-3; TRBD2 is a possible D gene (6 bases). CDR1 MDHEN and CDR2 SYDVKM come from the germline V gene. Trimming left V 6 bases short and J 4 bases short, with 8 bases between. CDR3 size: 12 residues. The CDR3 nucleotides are TGTGCCAGCAGCTGGGGGGCAGATACGCAGTATTTT. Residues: CASSWGADTQYF.

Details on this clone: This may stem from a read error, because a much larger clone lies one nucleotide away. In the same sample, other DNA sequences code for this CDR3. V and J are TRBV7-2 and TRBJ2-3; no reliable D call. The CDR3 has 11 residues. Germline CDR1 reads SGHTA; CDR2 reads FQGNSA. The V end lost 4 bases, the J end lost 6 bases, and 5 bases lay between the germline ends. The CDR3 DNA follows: TGTGCCAGCAGCTCCACCGATACGCAGTATTTT. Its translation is CASSSTDTQYF. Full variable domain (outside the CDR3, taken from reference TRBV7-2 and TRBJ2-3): GAGVSQSPSNKVTEKGKDVELRCDPISGHTALYWYRQSLGQGLEFLIYFQGNSAPDKSGLPSDRFSAERTGGSVSTLTIQRTQQEDSAVYLCASSSTDTQYFGPGTRLTVL.